The clone carrying this TCR beta chain was seen once. No antigen is known for it. Using RNA template, CDR3s of TCR alpha and beta were amplified with iRepertoire arm-PCR. Tissue mRNA or PBMC total RNA, roughly 90-400 ng, went into one-step reverse transcription and amplification. TCRdb called the multiplex PCR reads again in MiXCR, with one record for every CDR3 protein. The sample comprises around 350,000 distinct CDR3 sequences, around 38% of which are singletons, and around 11% rests with the top ten. The data derive from a study of glioma-infiltrating T cells. Study context: Samples included WHO grade II oligodendrogliomas or astrocytomas and initial-diagnosis grade IV glioblastomas. Before surgery, glioma patients received dexamethasone for at most six days. Notes on the study in general: Gliomas, especially low-grade, showed above-expected tissue-blood divergence; non-neoplastic patients showed below.

The CDR3 has 14 amino acids. Germline CDR1 and CDR2: MNHEY and SMNVEV (reference sequence). Trimming left V 8 bases short and J 4 bases short, with 18 bases between. This receptor was identified in a human donor with low-grade glioma or glioblastoma, undergoing nonglioma brain surgery, or in good health (not recorded which). The source material was glioma tissue, nonneoplastic brain tissue, or PBMCs (not recorded which). The chain uses TRBV27 and TRBJ2-7, with D uncertain. CDR3 region: CASGPRVTGYEQYF. The CDR3 coding sequence is TGTGCCAGCGGCCCCCGGGTAACTGGTTACGAGCAGTACTTC.